Listed below are T cell receptor beta chains from one sample, sequenced in a study of T cell responses to AZD1222 COVID-19 vaccine. Generated by immunoSEQ multiplex PCR, the TCRdb table keeps only in-frame clones and is missing some. In the table there are 200,000 or so clones, approximately 94% of which are singletons. This specimen was peripheral blood, taken 28 days after the second AZD1222 dose. Every receptor here comes from an adult who received the AZD1222 COVID-19 vaccine. Both conserved end residues are part of each CDR3. D genes are given only for firm matches. Rows may omit the clone size; those that give it use once, few, many or a size class.

abundance,j_gene,d_gene,len,v_gene,CDR3nt,CDR3aa
NA,TRBJ1-1,NA,12,TRBV7-9,TGTGCCAGCAGCTCAGGACAGCTTGAAGCTTTCTTT,CASSSGQLEAFF
NA,TRBJ1-1,NA,15,TRBV7-9,TGTGCCAGCAGCTTAGAAACGGGTCTGAACACTGAAGCTTTCTTT,CASSLETGLNTEAFF
NA,TRBJ1-1,TRBD1,16,TRBV3-1/TRBV3-2,TGTGCCAGCGGCGCAGGGACCGGGACAGGGTCCTATGAAGCTTTCTTT,CASGAGTGTGSYEAFF
few,TRBJ1-6,NA,15,TRBV6-6,TGTGCCAGCCATCAGGGGAGGGCCTATAATTCACCCCTCCACTTT,CASHQGRAYNSPLHF
once,TRBJ1-3,NA,14,TRBV29-1,TGCAGCGTTACCGGGACATACTCTGGAAACACCATATATTTT,CSVTGTYSGNTIYF
NA,TRBJ1-6,NA,16,TRBV5-6,TGTGCCAGCAGCTTGTTCGGGGGCTCCTATAATTCACCCCTCCACTTT,CASSLFGGSYNSPLHF
NA,TRBJ2-7,TRBD1,13,TRBV6-5,TGTGCCAGCAAAGACAGGGGGTGGTACGAGCAGTACTTC,CASKDRGWYEQYF
NA,TRBJ1-2,NA,11,TRBV6-2/TRBV6-3,TGTGCCAGCAGTCCCCTCTATGGCTACACCTTC,CASSPLYGYTF
NA,TRBJ1-1,NA,13,TRBV7-9,TGTGCCAGCAGCTTAGAGACGGGATTAGAAGCTTTCTTT,CASSLETGLEAFF
NA,TRBJ2-7,TRBD1,15,TRBV24-1,TGTGCCACCAACCAAGGACAGGGGGTAAGGTACGAGCAGTACTTC,CATNQGQGVRYEQYF
NA,TRBJ1-1,TRBD1,15,TRBV5-1,TGCGCCAGCAGCTTGGCGGGACAGGAGAACACTGAAGCTTTCTTT,CASSLAGQENTEAFF
NA,TRBJ1-3,NA,14,TRBV4-1,TGCGCCAGCAGCCAAGCGTCAGCTGGAAACACCATATATTTT,CASSQASAGNTIYF
NA,TRBJ2-7,TRBD1,18,TRBV7-9,TGTGCCAGCAGCTTAGTGGGTGGCAGGGGGCGACGCTCCTACGAGCAGTACTTC,CASSLVGGRGRRSYEQYF
NA,TRBJ2-7,NA,11,TRBV6-5,TGTGCCAGCAGGTCTACCTACGAGCAGTACTTC,CASRSTYEQYF
NA,TRBJ2-7,TRBD2,16,TRBV7-2,TGTGCCAGCAGCTTAGGTGTCGGGGGGGCCAACTACGAGCAGTACTTC,CASSLGVGGANYEQYF
NA,TRBJ1-2,NA,13,TRBV28,TGTGCCAGCAGTTTACCAGGGAGCTATGGCTACACCTTC,CASSLPGSYGYTF
NA,TRBJ2-2,TRBD2,18,TRBV6-2/TRBV6-3,TGTGCCAGCAGCCGCAACTTAGCGGGGGGATTGAACACCGGGGAGCTGTTTTTT,CASSRNLAGGLNTGELFF
NA,TRBJ1-4,NA,15,TRBV3-1/TRBV3-2,TGTGCCAGCAGCCATGGCAGCTCAACTAATGAAAAACTGTTTTTT,CASSHGSSTNEKLFF
once,TRBJ1-1,TRBD1,14,TRBV2,TGTGCCAGCAGGGGGGACAGGGACGACACTGAAGCTTTCTTT,CASRGDRDDTEAFF
NA,TRBJ2-1,TRBD1,15,TRBV7-3,TGTGCCAGCAGCTTGGACAGGGGGGAGTACAATGAGCAGTTCTTC,CASSLDRGEYNEQFF
NA,TRBJ1-1,TRBD1,15,TRBV2,TGTGCCAGCAGTGAAGCATTCGACAGGGGGGCTGAAGCTTTCTTT,CASSEAFDRGAEAFF
NA,TRBJ2-2,TRBD2,17,TRBV4-2,TGTGCCAGCAGCCGGGTTGGCGGGGGGGCCGGCACCGGGGAGCTGTTTTTT,CASSRVGGGAGTGELFF
once,TRBJ1-3,NA,14,TRBV9,TGTGCCAGCAGCGTGTCCCCGGCTGGAAACACCATATATTTT,CASSVSPAGNTIYF
NA,TRBJ1-2,TRBD1,15,TRBV6-5,TGTGCCAGCAGTTACTCCGGACAGGGGGCGGATGGCTACACCTTC,CASSYSGQGADGYTF
NA,TRBJ2-7,NA,15,TRBV6-5,TGTGCCAGCAGTTACCCGGATCTGACTGACTACGAGCAGTACTTC,CASSYPDLTDYEQYF
NA,TRBJ2-7,NA,13,TRBV5-1,TGCGCCAGCAGCTTGGCCGAAGGGTTCGAGCAGTACTTC,CASSLAEGFEQYF
NA,TRBJ1-2,NA,15,TRBV6-5,TGTGCCAGCAGTTACTCCAGGCGGACTGGGGGTCGCTACACCTTC,CASSYSRRTGGRYTF
NA,TRBJ2-2,NA,16,TRBV6-5,TGTGCCAGCAGTTACAAAAGGGGGGCAGGGTCCGGGGAGCTGTTTTTT,CASSYKRGAGSGELFF
NA,TRBJ1-2,TRBD1,14,TRBV2,TGTGCCAGCAGTGTTTTGGAGGGGGCCAAAGGCTACACCTTC,CASSVLEGAKGYTF
NA,TRBJ2-3,NA,14,TRBV6-5,TGTGCCGCCAAAACCGTTTGGGGCACAGATACGCAGTATTTT,CAAKTVWGTDTQYF
NA,TRBJ2-5,TRBD2,16,TRBV10-3,TGTGCCATCAGTGATTTAGGTAGCGGGGCCGCGGGGGCCCAGTACTTC,CAISDLGSGAAGAQYF
once,TRBJ2-1,TRBD2,14,TRBV27,TGTGCCAGCAGCTTTAGCGGGGAGTACAATGAGCAGTTCTTC,CASSFSGEYNEQFF
NA,TRBJ1-2,NA,14,TRBV2,TGTGCCAGCAGTGCCGGGCAGACTAACTATGGCTACACCTTC,CASSAGQTNYGYTF
once,TRBJ1-1,TRBD1,14,TRBV7-2,TGTGCCAGCAGCCCTCGACAGGGCTGGCCTGAAGCTTTCTTT,CASSPRQGWPEAFF
once,TRBJ1-1,NA,15,TRBV7-2,TGTGCCAGCAGCTTAGCCCTTACGAGGAGCACTGAAGCTTTCTTT,CASSLALTRSTEAFF
NA,TRBJ2-5,TRBD2,18,TRBV5-1,TGCGCCAGCAGCTTGTGGGCTAGCGGGGGAACCGTACAAGGGACCCAGTACTTC,CASSLWASGGTVQGTQYF
NA,TRBJ2-3,NA,13,TRBV7-2,TGTGCCAGCAGCTTAAGCGCCAGGGAGACGCAGTATTTT,CASSLSARETQYF
NA,TRBJ2-3,TRBD2,14,TRBV7-2,TGTGCCAGCAGCCGGGGAGGGATCACAGATACGCAGTATTTT,CASSRGGITDTQYF
NA,TRBJ2-3,NA,12,TRBV21-1,TGTGCCGGATCAGGGGGCACAGATACGCAGTATTTT,CAGSGGTDTQYF
NA,TRBJ2-3,NA,16,TRBV3-1/TRBV3-2,TGTGCCAGCAGCCAAGTGGCGGGACTAGGGGGCGATACGCAGTATTTT,CASSQVAGLGGDTQYF
NA,TRBJ1-1,TRBD1,14,TRBV11-2,TGTGCCAGCAGCTTAGGAAGGACAGGGGCCTCAGCTTTCTTT,CASSLGRTGASAFF
NA,TRBJ1-4,NA,15,TRBV18,TGTGCCAGCTCACCAAGGGGGGACCCTAATGAAAAACTGTTTTTT,CASSPRGDPNEKLFF
NA,TRBJ1-6,NA,15,TRBV6-6,TGTGCCAGCCAAAAGTATAACAGGGTGAATTCACCCCTCCACTTT,CASQKYNRVNSPLHF
NA,TRBJ1-2,TRBD1,13,TRBV6-5,TGTGCCAGCAGTTACAGGACAGGGAATGGCTACACCTTC,CASSYRTGNGYTF
NA,TRBJ2-1,TRBD2,13,TRBV2,TGTGCCAGCTGCGCGGGGGAGATCAATGAGCAGTTCTTC,CASCAGEINEQFF
NA,TRBJ2-3,NA,15,TRBV7-6,TGTGCCAGCAGTTCACAGGGCATGGTCACAGATACGCAGTATTTT,CASSSQGMVTDTQYF
few,TRBJ1-5,NA,17,TRBV6-2/TRBV6-3,TGTGCCAGCAGCCGGGGCTATTCGGGCCCTCTCAATCAGCCCCAGCATTTT,CASSRGYSGPLNQPQHF